This T cell receptor beta chain was captured by sequencing in a study of blood T cell repertoires in COVID-19. Some clones are missing from TCRdb's copy, which holds only in-frame ones; the method was immunoSEQ multiplex PCR. The repertoire holds about 89,000 clones, with approximately 80% as singletons. In germline, CDR1 is SEHNR, CDR2 FQNEAQ (reference sequence). The V gene end was trimmed by 5 bases and the J gene end by 0 bases; junction bases not matched to a gene: 1. This CDR3 is 16 amino acids long. This clone was seen a handful of times. J is TRBJ2-2 and V is TRBV7-9, with TRBD2 identical over 12 bases. The material sequenced was peripheral blood. This receptor was obtained from a human donor in a cohort sampled during active COVID-19. CDR3 in amino acids: CASSRTSGANTGELFF. The CDR3, as DNA: TGTGCCAGCAGCCGGACTAGCGGGGCGAACACCGGGGAGCTGTTTTTT.